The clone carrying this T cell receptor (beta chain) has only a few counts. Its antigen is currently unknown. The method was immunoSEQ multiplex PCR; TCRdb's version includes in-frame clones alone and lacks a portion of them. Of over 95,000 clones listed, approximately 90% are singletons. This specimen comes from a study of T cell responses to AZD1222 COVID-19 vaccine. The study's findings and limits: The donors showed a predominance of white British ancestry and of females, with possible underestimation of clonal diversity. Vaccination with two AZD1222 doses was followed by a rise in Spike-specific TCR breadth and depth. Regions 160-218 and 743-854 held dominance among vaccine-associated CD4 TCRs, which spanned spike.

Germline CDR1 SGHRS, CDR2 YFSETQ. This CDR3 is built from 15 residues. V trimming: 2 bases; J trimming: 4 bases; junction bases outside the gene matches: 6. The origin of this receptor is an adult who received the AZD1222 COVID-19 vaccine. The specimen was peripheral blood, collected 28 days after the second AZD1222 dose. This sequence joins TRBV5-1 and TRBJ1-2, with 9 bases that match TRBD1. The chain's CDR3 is CASSFGTGLGYGYTF. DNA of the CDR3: TGCGCCAGCAGCTTCGGGACAGGGCTCGGCTATGGCTACACCTTC.